Given below is one T cell receptor beta chain in context. No antigen is known for it. The data were obtained in a study of T cell responses to AZD1222 COVID-19 vaccine. Study results and caveats: Donors were chiefly white British, with a greater number of females, and clonal diversity was perhaps underestimated. Along spike, vaccine-associated CD4 TCRs were found throughout, with dominance at 160-218 and 743-854. A rise in Spike-specific TCR breadth and depth followed two AZD1222 doses.

V gave up 5 bases and J gave up 11 bases, with 23 bases separating them. This CDR3 spans 15 amino acids. Per germline, CDR1 SGHTA and CDR2 FQGNSA. Sequencing used immunoSEQ multiplex PCR; TCRdb keeps in-frame clones, though not all of them. The sample holds about 120,000 clones; around 92% are singletons and the top ten take 14% to 15%. Here the sequenced sample was peripheral blood, taken on day 0 of AZD1222 vaccination. The receptor was derived from an adult in good health. This chain uses TRBV7-2 with TRBJ2-3, with a weak D call TRBD2 (5 bases). The DNA for the CDR3 is TGTGCCAGCAGCCCCACCCCAGCCGGGAACGAAAAGCAGTATTTT. Translated: CASSPTPAGNEKQYF.